This TCR beta chain was sequenced in a study of T cells in localized non-small cell lung cancer. Study results and limitations: For the top 100 tumor clones, a median roughly 53 also appeared in adjacent lung. Uninvolved adjacent lung showed the highest T cell clonality, exceeding tumor.

Using immunoSEQ multiplex PCR, the repertoire was profiled, and TCRdb retains in-frame clones only, with some absent. The sample includes about 41,000 clones, approximately 83% of them seen just once. In the case of this clone: Its cognate antigen is unknown.

Trimming at V came to 3 bases and at J to 3 bases, leaving 5 bases not matched to a gene. The CDR3 is 14 amino acids. Germline assignment: CDR1 SGHNT and CDR2 YYREEE (reference sequence). The gene calls are TRBV5-4 and TRBJ2-5; 7 nucleotides agree with TRBD1. The receptor was isolated from a man between 35 and 75 years old with stage II lung adenocarcinoma. Source: PBMCs, taken before any cancer treatment. The CDR3 bases are TGTGCCAGCAGCTCGGACAGGCGAGAAGAGACCCAGTACTTC. This encodes CASSSDRREETQYF.